Here is one T cell receptor (beta chain) with its context. The sample is drawn from a study of beta chain features in type 1 diabetes. Expressed TCRB transcripts got sequenced, as all isolated RNA was reverse transcribed. Libraries were prepared by immunoSEQ multiplex PCR; TCRdb keeps only in-frame clonotypes and omits some of them. Among fewer than 250,000 clones listed, 68% were seen once. The germline V gene encodes CDR1 SGHTA and CDR2 FQGNSA. The CDR3 loop spans 9 amino acids. Trimming pared 8 bases from V and 5 bases from J, leaving 3 bases between. The rearrangement links TRBV7-2 to TRBJ2-5; D not certain. This receptor was identified in a man aged 25-40 years in good health. The source material was naive CD4+ T cells from blood. The DNA for the CDR3 is TGTGCCAGCGGGGAGACCCAGTACTTC. It encodes CASGETQYF.